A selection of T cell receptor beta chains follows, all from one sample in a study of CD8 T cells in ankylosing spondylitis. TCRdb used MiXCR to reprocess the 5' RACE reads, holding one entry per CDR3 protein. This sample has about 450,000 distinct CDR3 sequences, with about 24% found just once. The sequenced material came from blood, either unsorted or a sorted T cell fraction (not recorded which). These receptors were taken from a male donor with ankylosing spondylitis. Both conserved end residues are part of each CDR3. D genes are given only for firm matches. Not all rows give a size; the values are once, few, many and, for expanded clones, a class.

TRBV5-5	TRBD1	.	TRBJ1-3	CASSPGQGILSGNTIYF	TGTGCCAGCAGCCCGGGACAGGGGATTCTCTCTGGAAACACCATATATTTT
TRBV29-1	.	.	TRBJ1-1	CSVGEDTEAFF	TGCAGCGTTGGGGAGGATACCGAAGCTTTCTTT
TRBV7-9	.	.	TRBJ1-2	CASTLSVAGGYTF	TGTGCCAGCACGCTTTCGGTGGCAGGAGGCTACACCTTC
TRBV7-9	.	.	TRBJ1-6	CASSFDGVYNSPLHF	TGTGCCAGCAGCTTCGACGGAGTGTATAATTCACCCCTCCACTTT
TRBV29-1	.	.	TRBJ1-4	CSVGTGTQKKLFF	TGCAGCGTGGGAACCGGGACACAAAAAAAACTGTTTTTT
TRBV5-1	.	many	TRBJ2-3	CASSSTDLTDTQYF	TGCGCCAGCAGCTCGACAGACCTGACAGATACGCAGTATTTT
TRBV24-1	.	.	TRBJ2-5	CATSAPGLRETQYF	TGTGCCACCAGTGCCCCTGGACTTCGGGAGACCCAGTACTTC
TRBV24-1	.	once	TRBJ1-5	CATSDFGTDQPQHF	TGTGCCACCAGTGATTTCGGGACGGATCAGCCCCAGCATTTT
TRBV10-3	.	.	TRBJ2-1	CAIKEKMTNEQFF	TGTGCCATCAAAGAGAAGATGACCAATGAGCAGTTCTTC
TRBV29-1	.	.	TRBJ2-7	CSVVEGSYEQYF	TGCAGCGTTGTGGAGGGCTCCTACGAGCAGTACTTC
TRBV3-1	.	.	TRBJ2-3	CASSQGTLSLDTQYF	TGTGCCAGCAGCCAAGGAACGTTGAGCCTGGATACGCAGTATTTT
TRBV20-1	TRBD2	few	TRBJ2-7	CSAGLAGGPYEQYF	TGCAGTGCCGGACTAGCGGGAGGGCCATACGAGCAGTACTTC
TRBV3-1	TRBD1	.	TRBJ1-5	CASSHSDRDLQPQHF	TGTGCCAGCAGCCACTCAGACAGGGATCTTCAGCCCCAGCATTTT
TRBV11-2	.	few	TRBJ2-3	CASSLDGGSSDTQYF	TGTGCCAGCAGCTTAGATGGAGGGTCGTCAGATACGCAGTATTTT
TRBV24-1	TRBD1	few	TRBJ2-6	CATSGTGGVYGANVLTF	TGTGCCACCTCTGGGACAGGGGGCGTGTATGGGGCCAACGTCCTGACTTTC
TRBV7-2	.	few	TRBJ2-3	CATRRTSTDTQYF	TGTGCCACCAGACGGACTAGCACAGATACGCAGTATTTT
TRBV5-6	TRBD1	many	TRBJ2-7	CASSPRTGVHEQYF	TGTGCCAGCAGCCCGAGGACAGGGGTCCACGAGCAGTACTTC
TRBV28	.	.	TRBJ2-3	CASIGGTDTQYF	TGTGCCAGCATCGGGGGAACAGATACGCAGTATTTT
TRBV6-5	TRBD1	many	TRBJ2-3	CASSYQPGTGLADTQYF	TGTGCCAGCAGTTACCAGCCCGGGACAGGGTTGGCAGATACGCAGTATTTT
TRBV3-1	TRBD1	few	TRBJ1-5	CASSQGTTGGQPQHF	TGTGCCAGCAGCCAAGGAACTACAGGGGGTCAGCCCCAGCATTTT
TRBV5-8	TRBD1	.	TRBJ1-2	CASSARQGADGYTF	TGTGCCAGCAGCGCGAGACAGGGGGCTGACGGCTACACCTTC
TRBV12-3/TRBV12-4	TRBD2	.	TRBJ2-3	CASSPRAGVGEGDTQYF	TGTGCCAGCAGTCCCCGAGCGGGAGTAGGTGAGGGAGATACGCAGTATTTT
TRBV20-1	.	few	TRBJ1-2	CSARGLEGPYGYTF	TGCAGTGCTAGGGGCCTAGAGGGCCCCTATGGCTACACCTTC
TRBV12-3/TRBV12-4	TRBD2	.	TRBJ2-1	CASSSVLAGGDEQFF	TGTGCCAGCAGTTCCGTCCTAGCGGGAGGCGATGAGCAGTTCTTC
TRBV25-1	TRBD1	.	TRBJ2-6	CASSTGVSGANVLTF	TGTGCCAGCAGTACAGGGGTCTCTGGGGCCAACGTCCTGACTTTC